A single sample is the source of the 13 T cell receptor beta chains below, sequenced in a study of T-cell memory formation after mild COVID-19. One entry per CDR3 protein results from TCRdb running MiXCR on the 5' RACE reads. Of about 150,000 distinct CDR3 sequences listed, around 27% were seen once; the top ten hold 24%. Material for sequencing was PBMCs or a T cell subset sorted from them (not recorded which). The source is an adult woman who had mild COVID-19 (a few samples of this study predate the infection). Cell type and time point are not known.

In its sample, this clonotype was seen a few times. The chain employs TRBV6-2 or TRBV6-3 and TRBJ2-5, with 10 bases aligning to TRBD2. CDR3 length equals 18 residues. V trimming: 5 bases; J trimming: 3 bases; junction bases outside the gene matches: 15. CDR1 MNHEY and CDR2 SVGEGT come from the germline V gene. The CDR3 DNA sequence: TGTGCCAGCAGTACCTTCCGAGCCGAAGCGGGGGGGGAAGAGACCCAGTACTTC. Translation gives CASSTFRAEAGGEETQYF.

This chain uses TRBV15 with TRBJ1-1; TRBD1 agrees at 9 bases. Germline assignment: CDR1 LNHNV and CDR2 YYDKDF (reference sequence). The CDR3 consists of 16 residues. After removal of 1 base from V and 4 bases from J, the junction contained 7 bases not matched to a gene. The CDR3 is CATSRGRDRVRTEAFF. Written as DNA, the CDR3 is TGTGCCACCAGCAGAGGAAGGGACAGGGTCCGCACTGAAGCTTTCTTT.

The rearrangement links TRBV9 to TRBJ1-2; TRBD1 agrees at 7 bases. V was clipped by 4 bases and J by 0 bases; unmatched bases: 9. CDR3 length equals 16 residues. Germline CDR1 is SGDLS and CDR2 is YYNGEE. CDR3 DNA: TGTGCCAGCAGCCCTCCCCGAGGGACAGCTAACTATGGCTACACCTTC. This codes for CASSPPRGTANYGYTF.

The CDR3 sequence: CASSGGTYEQYF. In DNA form, the CDR3 reads TGTGCCAGCAGTGGCGGAACCTACGAGCAGTACTTC. V and J are TRBV4-2 and TRBJ2-7; D gene uncertain. V lost 6 bases and J 2 bases, leaving 8 bases between the germline ends. Germline V CDR1 and CDR2: LGHNA, YNFKEQ. The CDR3 spans 12 residues.

This clonotype showed up just once. This chain links TRBV6-2 or TRBV6-3 with TRBJ1-1; D is perhaps TRBD1 (5 bases). V dropped 6 bases and J dropped 3 bases, with 14 bases sitting between them. The CDR3 sequence is 14 residues long. Germline V gene lookup returns CDR1 MNHEY and CDR2 SVGEGT. CDR3 residues: CASRGQGADTEAFF. The CDR3 region has the DNA TGTGCCAGCAGGGGTCAGGGCGCGGACACTGAAGCTTTCTTT.

This clonotype occurred a few times. The gene calls are TRBV24-1 and TRBJ1-5, with TRBD1 matching over 8 bases. The CDR3 runs 15 residues. Germline trimming cut 3 bases from V and 4 bases from J; bases unmatched to any gene: 4. The germline V gene encodes CDR1 KGHDR and CDR2 SFDVKD. The CDR3 region has the DNA TGTGCCACCAGTGATCATAGGACAGGGAATCAGCCCCAGCATTTT. Translated, it gives CATSDHRTGNQPQHF.

The chain employs TRBV19 and TRBJ2-3, with TRBD2 matching over 9 bases. Looked up from germline, CDR1 is LNHDA and CDR2 is SQIVND (reference sequence). V shed 10 bases, J shed 4 bases, and the junction held 9 bases outside the gene matches. This CDR3 is built from 14 residues. This chain's CDR3 is CATSRAGGADTQYF. CDR3 in DNA: TGTGCCACCTCTCGAGCGGGAGGTGCAGATACGCAGTATTTT.

This clonotype was seen only a few times. The gene calls are TRBV4-1 and TRBJ2-5; TRBD1 matches 7 bases. CDR1 and CDR2 from the germline V gene are MGHRA and YSYEKL. The CDR3 length is 14 residues. With 1 base clipped from V and 9 bases from J, the junction kept 8 bases outside the gene matches. CDR3 in DNA: TGCGCCAGCAGCCAAGTCCTTGCCAGGGGGTCCCAGTACTTC. Translating gives CASSQVLARGSQYF.

This chain uses TRBV9 with TRBJ2-7; D tentatively reads TRBD1 or TRBD2 (5 bases each). Trimming removed 4 bases at V and 2 bases at J, with 13 bases between. Germline V gene sequence: CDR1 SGDLS, CDR2 YYNGEE. The CDR3 totals 14 residues. CDR3 sequence: CASSIGTTAYEQYF. In DNA form, the CDR3 reads TGTGCCAGCAGCATCGGGACCACGGCCTACGAGCAGTACTTC.

This clonotype showed up just a few times. This sequence joins TRBV28 and TRBJ2-3, with a weak D call TRBD2 (6 bases). The germline gives CDR1 MDHEN, CDR2 SYDVKM. This CDR3 is built from 13 residues. Trimming pared 5 bases from V and 6 bases from J, leaving 12 bases between. The CDR3 loop reads CASSQTSYDTQYF. CDR3 DNA sequence: TGTGCCAGCAGTCAAACTAGCTACGATACGCAGTATTTT.

This chain links TRBV3-1 with TRBJ2-5; 9 bases agree with TRBD2. Per germline, CDR1 LGHDT and CDR2 YNNKEL (reference sequence). Unmatched junction bases numbered 7, after V lost 0 bases and J lost 2 bases. This CDR3 is 17 amino acids long. CDR3 region: CASSQDRFSGGQETQYF. CDR3 sequence (DNA): TGTGCCAGCAGCCAAGATCGATTTAGCGGGGGACAAGAGACCCAGTACTTC.

This CDR3 is CASSPSNEQYF. CDR3 in DNA: TGTGCCAGCAGCCCCTCGAACGAGCAGTACTTC. The chain carries TRBV7-9 and TRBJ2-7; D unclear. The germline CDR1 and CDR2 sequences are SEHNR and FQNEAQ (reference sequence). The CDR3 length is 11 residues. Trimming removed 5 bases from V and 5 bases from J, with 7 bases in between.

The gene calls are TRBV6-5 and TRBJ2-2; the match to TRBD1 covers 9 bases. Per germline, CDR1 MNHEY and CDR2 SVGAGI. V dropped 6 bases and J dropped 5; count of bases not matched to a gene: 4. The CDR3 has 14 amino acids. CDR3 in amino acids: CASSPGQGTGELFF. In nucleotides, the CDR3 is TGTGCCAGCAGCCCCGGACAGGGGACCGGGGAGCTGTTTTTT.